Each of the 29 T cell receptor beta chains below was sequenced from the same sample in a study of beta chain features in type 1 diabetes (dated by TCRdb to 2017 to 2018). The receptor library was made with the immunoSEQ multiplex PCR assay. All of the isolated RNA was reverse transcribed with the High Capacity cDNA Reverse Transcription Kit, so expressed TCRB transcripts were sequenced. TCRdb's version of the immuneACCESS table is confined to in-frame rearrangements and falls short of the full clone set. An unresolved V gene accounts for under half of the shortfall where checked; the remainder is of unknown origin. Recorded for this sample are roughly 140,000 clones; 8.5% to 14% of them occurred a single time. The ten largest clones take up 2% to 2.5% of the sample. The sequenced sample consisted of central memory CD4+ T cells from blood. The source is a man aged 18-30 years in good health.

This clone has a handful of counts. This rearrangement joins TRBV7-2 to TRBJ1-2, with no clear D. V shed 5 bases and J shed 8 bases, with 18 bases lying between them. The CDR3 length is 14 residues. Germline V lookup: CDR1 SGHTA, CDR2 FQGNSA. The DNA of the CDR3 is TGTGCCAGCAGCCAAGGACCATCGGCGGGGGGCTACACCTTC. This translates into CASSQGPSAGGYTF.

A few counts support this clone. The chain links TRBV9 to TRBJ2-2; 9 bases agree with TRBD2. Germline V CDR1 and CDR2: SGDLS, YYNGEE. The J segment lost 7 bases and the V segment lost 0 bases, leaving 7 bases of the junction unmatched. There are 16 residues in the CDR3. For the CDR3, the DNA is TGTGCCAGCAGCGTAGGGAGCGGGGGGTATCACGGGGAGCTGTTTTTT. This gives the protein CASSVGSGGYHGELFF.

This rearrangement joins TRBV10-3 to TRBJ2-1; 11 bases align to TRBD2. The CDR3 sequence is 17 residues long. Per the germline V gene, CDR1 is ENHRY and CDR2 is SYGVKD. Germline trimming cut 1 base from V and 6 bases from J; bases unmatched to any gene: 8. The CDR3, as DNA: TGTGCCATCAGTGAGTTTATAGCGGGAGGGCCTGGCAATGAGCAGTTCTTC. Amino acids: CAISEFIAGGPGNEQFF.

In its sample, this clone was seen a few times. The chain recombines TRBV7-6 with TRBJ1-3, with no clear D. The CDR3 is 15 amino acids. Germline V gene data show CDR1 as SGHVS and CDR2 as FNYEAQ. The V end lost 1 base, the J end lost 4 bases, and 11 bases lay between the germline ends. CDR3 sequence: CASSLVAMWGNTIYF. CDR3 DNA sequence: TGTGCCAGCAGCTTAGTAGCGATGTGGGGAAACACCATATATTTT. The full variable domain, rest sourced from reference TRBV7-6 and TRBJ1-3, is GAGVSQSPRYKVTKRGQDVALRCDPISGHVSLYWYRQALGQGPEFLTYFNYEAQQDKSGLPNDRFSAERPEGSISTLTIQRTEQRDSAMYRCASSLVAMWGNTIYFGEGSWLTVV.

The DNA of the CDR3 is TGTGCCAGCAGCTTTACCATAGGCACTGAAGCTTTCTTT. Its protein product is CASSFTIGTEAFF. The chain couples TRBV7-9 to TRBJ1-1; D gene unclear. CDR3 size: 13 residues. Trimming cost V 3 bases and J 4 bases, with 9 bases left between them. CDR1 and CDR2 (germline): SEHNR, FQNEAQ (reference sequence). Variable domain in full (rest from reference TRBV7-9 and TRBJ1-1): DTGVSQNPRHKITKRGQNVTFRCDPISEHNRLYWYRQTLGQGPEFLTYFQNEAQLEKSRLLSDRFSAERPKGSFSTLEIQRTEQGDSAMYLCASSFTIGTEAFFGQGTRLTVV.

This clone was picked up many times. The chain recombines TRBV4-1 with TRBJ2-2; no reliable D call. Germline values: CDR1 MGHRA, CDR2 YSYEKL. V was pared by 4 bases and J by 4 bases, with 13 bases between. The CDR3 has 15 residues. Here the CDR3 DNA reads TGCGCCAGCAGCCCTAACCAGAGATTCACCGGGGAGCTGTTTTTT. Its translation is CASSPNQRFTGELFF.

The rearrangement joins TRBV13 to TRBJ1-6; 7 positions agree with TRBD1. Trimming took 5 bases from V and 5 from J; bases not matched to a gene: 3. This CDR3 region has 14 residues. The V gene's germline CDR1 is PRHDT and CDR2 FYEKMQ (reference sequence). This CDR3 reads CASSKTGDNSPLHF. The CDR3 nucleotides are TGTGCCAGCAGCAAAACAGGGGATAATTCACCCCTCCACTTT. The full variable domain, with the rest looked up from reference TRBV13 and TRBJ1-6, is AAGVIQSPRHLIKEKRETATLKCYPIPRHDTVYWYQQGPGQDPQFLISFYEKMQSDKGSIPDRFSAQQFSDYHSELNMSSLELGDSALYFCASSKTGDNSPLHFGNGTRLTVT.

The V and J genes are TRBV10-3 and TRBJ1-2; TRBD1 aligns across 8 bases. CDR3 length: 13 residues. With V trimmed by 11 bases and J by 6 bases, 11 bases remained unmatched. Germline assignment: CDR1 ENHRY and CDR2 SYGVKD. The CDR3 is CAAGDRQQDGYTF. CDR3 coding DNA: TGTGCCGCCGGGGACAGGCAGCAAGATGGCTACACCTTC.

This clone was observed a handful of times. The chain uses TRBV5-1 and TRBJ2-6; 8 nucleotides line up with TRBD1. The germline gives CDR1 SGHRS, CDR2 YFSETQ. This CDR3 is built from 17 residues. Trimming removed 3 bases from V and 4 bases from J; junction bases left unmatched: 9. The CDR3 protein is CASSSTGAFSGANVLTF. The CDR3 region has the DNA TGCGCCAGCAGCTCGACAGGGGCTTTCTCCGGGGCCAACGTCCTGACTTTC.

The sample holds a few counts of this clone. CDR3 DNA: TGTGCCAGCAGCTTGAGGATCGAAGAGACCCAGTACTTC. It is translated as CASSLRIEETQYF. The chain employs TRBV5-6 and TRBJ2-5; no clear D gene. Germline-derived CDR1 and CDR2 are SGHDT and YYEEEE. The V and J ends lost 1 base and 3 bases respectively, with 7 bases between them. This CDR3 region has 13 residues.

The chain employs TRBV4-2 and TRBJ2-1, with no clear D. V was cut by 3 bases and J by 6 bases, with 6 bases left in between. The CDR3 runs 12 residues. Per germline, CDR1 LGHNA and CDR2 YNFKEQ. The DNA of the CDR3 is TGTGCCAGCAGCCAGCAGGTCAATGAGCAGTTCTTC. Translation gives CASSQQVNEQFF.

This clone has ten or more counts. The V gene is TRBV7-3, the J gene TRBJ2-1; a possible D gene is TRBD1 (5 bases). Germline V gives CDR1 SGHTA, CDR2 FQGTGA. This CDR3 region has 13 residues. Deletions cut 4 bases from V and 10 bases from J, with 14 bases between. In DNA form, the CDR3 reads TGTGCCAGCAGCTCAGGGCGGTCGTCGGAGCAGTTCTTC. As protein: CASSSGRSSEQFF. The whole variable domain, filled in from reference TRBV7-3 and TRBJ2-1, reads GAGVSQTPSNKVTEKGKYVELRCDPISGHTALYWYRQSLGQGPEFLIYFQGTGAADDSGLPNDRFFAVRPEGSVSTLKIQRTERGDSAVYLCASSSGRSSEQFFGPGTRLTVL.

Only a few counts were recorded for this clone. The CDR3 loop is CASSLHGGSLSEQYF. The CDR3 bases are TGTGCCAGCTCTCTTCATGGCGGGAGTCTTTCCGAGCAGTACTTC. This chain joins TRBV18 and TRBJ2-7, with TRBD2 identical over 7 bases. V dropped 6 bases and J dropped 6; count of bases not matched to a gene: 14. Germline assignment: CDR1 KGHSH and CDR2 LQKENI. The CDR3 covers 15 residues.

There are a few counts of this clone. This chain links TRBV30 with TRBJ1-1, with 8 bases identical to TRBD1. V shed 2 bases and J 6 bases; nucleotides not matched to a gene: 8. The CDR3 length is 14 residues. The V gene's germline CDR1 is GTSNPN and CDR2 SVGIG (reference sequence). This chain's CDR3 is CAWSRPQGAPEAFF. The CDR3 DNA reads TGTGCCTGGAGTAGACCGCAGGGGGCCCCTGAAGCTTTCTTT.

This sequence joins TRBV7-8 and TRBJ2-7, with D tentatively TRBD1 (5 bases). Looked up from germline, CDR1 is SGHVS and CDR2 is FQNEAQ. V gave up 1 base and J gave up 4 bases, with 8 bases separating them. The length of the CDR3 is 13 residues. CDR3 in amino acids: CASSLVSGYEQYF. The CDR3 DNA sequence: TGTGCCAGCAGCTTAGTTTCAGGGTACGAGCAGTACTTC.

This clone appeared a few times. The gene calls are TRBV15 and TRBJ1-6; no reliable D call. V was cut by 0 bases and J by 4 bases, with 10 bases left in between. This CDR3 is 16 amino acids long. Germline CDR1 reads LNHNV; CDR2 reads YYDKDF (reference sequence). CDR3 region: CATSRESAGYNSPLHF. The CDR3 DNA is TGTGCCACCAGCAGAGAGTCAGCGGGTTATAATTCACCCCTCCACTTT.

The sample holds many counts of this clone. The chain employs TRBV4-3 and TRBJ2-1; no reliable D call. V lost 1 base and J lost 4, with 11 bases in between. In germline, CDR1 is LGHNA, CDR2 YSLEER. This CDR3 spans 15 amino acids. The CDR3 sequence: CASSQGLQAYNEQFF. DNA for the CDR3: TGCGCCAGCAGCCAAGGGCTACAAGCTTACAATGAGCAGTTCTTC.

This clone showed up just a few times. This rearrangement joins TRBV7-3 to TRBJ2-6; 7 bases map to TRBD1. Per germline, CDR1 SGHTA and CDR2 FQGTGA. J gave up 0 bases and V 4 bases, and 3 bases lay outside the gene matches. The CDR3 totals 16 residues. The CDR3 nucleotides read TGTGCCAGCAGCTCCAGGGGGACCTCTGGGGCCAACGTCCTGACTTTC. This encodes CASSSRGTSGANVLTF.

The J gene is TRBJ1-3, the V gene TRBV25-1; 9 positions match TRBD1. The CDR3 extends over 16 amino acids. V trimming: 2 bases; J trimming: 4 bases; junction bases outside the gene matches: 6. Germline V gene sequence: CDR1 MGHDK, CDR2 SYGVNS. The CDR3 region has the DNA TGTGCCAGCAGTGAACCGGGGGGACAGGGAGGAAACACCATATATTTT. Protein product: CASSEPGGQGGNTIYF.

The chain is built from TRBV30 and TRBJ1-1, with 8 bases fitting TRBD1. This CDR3 comprises 13 residues. With 3 bases clipped from V and 4 bases from J, the junction kept 4 bases outside the gene matches. Germline CDR1 GTSNPN, CDR2 SVGIG (reference sequence). CDR3 amino acids: CAWREQGVTEAFF. In DNA form, the CDR3 reads TGTGCCTGGAGGGAACAGGGGGTCACTGAAGCTTTCTTT.

The chain combines TRBV2 with TRBJ1-5; maybe TRBD1 (5 bases). The CDR3 is 14 residues long. V lost 8 bases, J lost 0 bases, and 11 bases lay in between. The V gene's germline CDR1 is SNHLY and CDR2 FYNNEI. CDR3 in amino acids: CASATDTSNQPQHF. The CDR3 DNA reads TGTGCCAGCGCCACGGACACTAGCAATCAGCCCCAGCATTTT.

The J gene is TRBJ2-5, the V gene TRBV12-5; no clear D. The length of the CDR3 is 15 residues. CDR1 is LGHNT and CDR2 is FRNRAP in the germline V gene. The germline V and J ends were trimmed by 1 base and 4 bases, with 13 bases remaining between them. The CDR3 protein is CASGLGAGEGETQYF. The CDR3 nucleotides read TGTGCTAGTGGTTTGGGCGCAGGTGAAGGAGAGACCCAGTACTTC.

This clone was counted many times. The chain carries TRBV5-6 and TRBJ2-7; TRBD1 matches 7 bases. Germline V CDR1 and CDR2: SGHDT, YYEEEE. V trimming: 2 bases; J trimming: 1 base; junction bases outside the gene matches: 6. CDR3 length equals 15 residues. In DNA form, the CDR3 reads TGTGCCAGCAGCTTTCCGGGACAGAGATCCTACGAGCAGTACTTC. It specifies CASSFPGQRSYEQYF. The full variable domain, its missing parts supplied by reference TRBV5-6 and TRBJ2-7, is DAGVTQSPTHLIKTRGQQVTLRCSPKSGHDTVSWYQQALGQGPQFIFQYYEEEERQRGNFPDRFSGHQFPNYSSELNVNALLLGDSALYLCASSFPGQRSYEQYFGPGTRLTVT.

The chain uses TRBV29-1 and TRBJ2-7; D uncertain. Trimming took 7 bases from V and 6 from J, leaving 10 bases between them. The CDR3 has 10 residues. Germline CDR1 SQVTM, CDR2 ANQGSEA. In DNA, the CDR3 is TGCAGCGGTGTGAGCTCCGAGCAGTACTTC. It codes for CSGVSSEQYF.

The CDR3 coding sequence is TGTGCCAGCAGTATCCAACAGGGGAGCACTGAAGCTTTCTTT. Translating it yields CASSIQQGSTEAFF. V gene TRBV7-9 combines with J gene TRBJ1-1, with 7 bases lining up with TRBD1. Trimming at V came to 6 bases and at J to 4 bases, leaving 8 bases not matched to a gene. The CDR3 contains 14 residues. The germline CDR1 and CDR2 sequences are SEHNR and FQNEAQ (reference sequence).

This clone occurred a few times. V is TRBV14 and J is TRBJ1-5; weak D call: TRBD1 (5 bases). V dropped 11 bases and J dropped 1 base, with 12 bases sitting between them. CDR3 size: 13 residues. Germline V lookup: CDR1 SGHDN, CDR2 FVKESK. CDR3 sequence (DNA): TGTGCCGGGGAAGGGACGAGCAATCAGCCCCAGCATTTT. It is translated as CAGEGTSNQPQHF.

The V gene is TRBV7-9, the J gene TRBJ2-7; D may be TRBD1 (6 bases). CDR3 size: 15 residues. V was shortened by 2 bases and J by 6 bases, with 17 bases between the two germline ends. Germline assignment: CDR1 SEHNR and CDR2 FQNEAQ (reference sequence). The CDR3 is CASSLITNRVAEQYF. DNA for the CDR3: TGTGCCAGCAGCTTAATAACAAACAGGGTAGCCGAGCAGTACTTC.

The chain carries TRBV30 and TRBJ1-2, with 8 bases aligning to TRBD1. The CDR3 loop spans 16 amino acids. Germline loops: CDR1 GTSNPN, CDR2 SVGIG (reference sequence). Trimming removed 2 bases from V and 7 bases from J; junction bases left unmatched: 15. CDR3 amino acids: CAWSSGQGAFLGGYTF. CDR3 DNA: TGTGCCTGGAGTAGCGGTCAGGGGGCCTTTTTGGGTGGCTACACCTTC. Looking up the rest from reference TRBV30 and TRBJ1-2 gives the full variable domain: SQTIHQWPATLVQPVGSPLSLECTVEGTSNPNLYWYRQAAGRGLQLLFYSVGIGQISSEVPQNLSASRPQDRQFILSSKKLLLSDSGFYLCAWSSGQGAFLGGYTFGSGTRLTVV.

The genes are TRBV7-3 and TRBJ2-6, with unresolved D. The CDR3 totals 17 residues. From germline, CDR1 is SGHTA and CDR2 FQGTGA. V dropped 2 bases and J dropped 2 bases, with 13 bases sitting between them. The CDR3 region is CASSLSSTAAGANVLTF. The CDR3 bases are TGTGCCAGCAGCTTATCTTCCACGGCGGCTGGGGCCAACGTCCTGACTTTC.